This entry features one TCR beta chain sequence. This entry belongs to a study of blood T cell repertoires in COVID-19. On the study more broadly: Donors in the United States, Italy and Spain gave samples during acute or convalescent COVID-19. The analysed material was cDNA or gDNA that came from T cells, B-cell-depleted T cells, or PBMCs.

With 6 bases removed from V and 8 bases from J, the gap between germline ends came to 11 bases. CDR3 length: 12 residues. Per the germline V gene, CDR1 is SEHNR and CDR2 is FQNEAQ (reference sequence). In the study's own analysis: Cell counts per sample came from amplifying reference gene primers. The protocol was immunoSEQ multiplex PCR, while the TCRdb copy is restricted to in-frame clones and leaves out a portion. V, J and clone size are taken as reported in that table, and D and trimming were inferred from the DNA itself. The data hold about 260,000 clones, with 82% observed a single time. The clonotype was recovered from an elderly woman with acute or convalescent COVID-19. V is TRBV7-9 and J is TRBJ2-1; no firm D call. The sample comprised peripheral blood. CDR3 coding DNA: TGTGCCAGCAGTGGAGCTGGCGATGAGCAGTTCTTC. Translated, it gives CASSGAGDEQFF.